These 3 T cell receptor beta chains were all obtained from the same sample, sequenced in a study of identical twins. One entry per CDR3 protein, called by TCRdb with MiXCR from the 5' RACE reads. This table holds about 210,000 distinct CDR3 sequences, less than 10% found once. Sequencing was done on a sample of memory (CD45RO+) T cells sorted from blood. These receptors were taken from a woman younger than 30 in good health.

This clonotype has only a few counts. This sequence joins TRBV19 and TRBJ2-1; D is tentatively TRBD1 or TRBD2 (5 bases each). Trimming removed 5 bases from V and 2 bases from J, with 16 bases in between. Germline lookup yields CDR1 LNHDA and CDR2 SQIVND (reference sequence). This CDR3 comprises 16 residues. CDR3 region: CASSRKRGVTYNEQFF. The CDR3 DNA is TGTGCCAGTAGTCGCAAGAGGGGAGTGACCTACAATGAGCAGTTCTTC.

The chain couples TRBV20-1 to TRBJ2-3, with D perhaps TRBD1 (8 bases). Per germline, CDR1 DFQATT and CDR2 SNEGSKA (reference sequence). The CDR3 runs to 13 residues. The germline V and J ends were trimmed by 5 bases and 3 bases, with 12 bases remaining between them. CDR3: CSAYRGGTDTQYF. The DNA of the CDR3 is TGCAGTGCTTACAGGGGGGGAACAGATACGCAGTATTTT.

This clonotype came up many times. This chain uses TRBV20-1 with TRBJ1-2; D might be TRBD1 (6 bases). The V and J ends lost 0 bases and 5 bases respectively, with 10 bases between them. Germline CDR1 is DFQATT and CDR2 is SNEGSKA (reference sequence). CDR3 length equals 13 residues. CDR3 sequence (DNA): TGCAGTGCTAGAGATCAGGGGACTTATGGCTACACCTTC. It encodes CSARDQGTYGYTF.